This record covers a single TCR beta chain. The data belong to a study of blood T cell repertoires in COVID-19. Study summary: Samples representing acute and convalescent COVID-19 were sourced from the United States, Italy and Spain. From T cells, B-cell-depleted T cells, or PBMCs came the material, which was cDNA or gDNA.

The ends were cut back, 8 bases at V and 2 bases at J, with 21 bases in the middle. Germline V gene data show CDR1 as GTSNPN and CDR2 as SVGIG (reference sequence). CDR3 size: 15 residues. In the study's own analysis: Amplifying reference gene primers gave estimates of nucleated cell counts. Profiled with immunoSEQ multiplex PCR; TCRdb holds only in-frame clones, not every one. Clone size and the V and J calls come from that table; the DNA yielded D and trimming. The sample carries 110,000 or so clones, 80% to 90% recorded once. The clonotype comes from a man between 40 and 49 years old with acute or convalescent COVID-19. The rearrangement joins TRBV30 to TRBJ2-5; D may be TRBD2 (6 bases). Sequencing used peripheral blood. The CDR3 coding sequence is TGTGCCGGGACGACCCACGGGGGTCTTCAAGAGACCCAGTACTTC. Encoded protein: CAGTTHGGLQETQYF.